This T cell receptor (beta chain) emerged from a study of cytomegalovirus exposure and HLA in healthy donors. Study background: An earlier analysis found 117 million unique TCR beta sequences from around 180 million T cells.

Study-wide points: The listing of 150 to 200 TCR beta chains classed them as cytomegalovirus-associated. Productive rates of about 87% or about 30% were seen for most TCR beta V segments in an earlier analysis.

The PCR contained 60 Vbeta and 13 Jbeta primers. Libraries were prepared by immunoSEQ multiplex PCR; TCRdb keeps only in-frame clonotypes and omits some of them. This sample has around 130,000 clones; more than 65% occur once, and the top ten carry approximately 6.3%. In the case of this clone: Its antigen is currently unknown.

CDR1 and CDR2 (germline): LNHNV, YYDKDF (reference sequence). The CDR3 consists of 13 residues. V was cut by 0 bases and J by 8 bases, with 8 bases left in between. V gene TRBV15 combines with J gene TRBJ2-1; D might be TRBD2 (5 bases). The sequence was collected from a man in his late teens or twenties in good health and CMV-seropositive. The specimen sequenced was PBMCs. CDR3 nucleotide sequence: TGTGCCACCAGCAGAGATTCGCGGGATGAGCAGTTCTTC. It yields the protein CATSRDSRDEQFF.